Reported below is one T cell receptor (beta chain). The sample belongs to a study of blood T cell repertoires in COVID-19. Study context: Nucleic acid was either cDNA or gDNA, and it came from T cells, B-cell-depleted T cells, or PBMCs.

The Seattle site enrolled patients during active infection and followed them longitudinally. In the original processing: Estimation of nucleated cell counts relied on the amplification of reference gene primers. This table comes from immunoSEQ multiplex PCR, and its TCRdb copy is limited to in-frame clones, with some not included. V and J calls and clone size follow that table, whereas D and trimming were derived from the DNA. This sample has just over 250,000 clones, with 91% found just once. Germline-derived CDR1 and CDR2 are MNHEY and SVGAGI. The trim removed 7 bases at V and 3 bases at J, leaving 6 bases unmatched. The CDR3 runs to 13 residues.

This sequence originates from a person under 35 with COVID-19, enrolled during active disease. The chain joins TRBV6-5 to TRBJ2-7, with 7 bases that match TRBD1. The sequenced material came from peripheral blood. The CDR3 here is CASTGTEVYEQYF. In DNA, the CDR3 is TGTGCCAGCACCGGGACAGAGGTCTACGAGCAGTACTTC.